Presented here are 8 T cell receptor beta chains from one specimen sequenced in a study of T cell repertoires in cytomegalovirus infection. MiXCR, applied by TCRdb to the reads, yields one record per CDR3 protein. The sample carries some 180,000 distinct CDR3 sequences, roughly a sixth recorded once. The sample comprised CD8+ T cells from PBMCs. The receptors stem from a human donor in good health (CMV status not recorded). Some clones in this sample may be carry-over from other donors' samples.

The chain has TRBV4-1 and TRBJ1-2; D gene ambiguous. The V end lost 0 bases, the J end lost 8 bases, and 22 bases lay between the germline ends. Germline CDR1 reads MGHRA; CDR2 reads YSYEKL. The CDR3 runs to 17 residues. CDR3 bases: TGCGCCAGCAGCCAAGATGGAAGAACGGACGGCCTGGGCGGCTACACCTTC. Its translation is CASSQDGRTDGLGGYTF.

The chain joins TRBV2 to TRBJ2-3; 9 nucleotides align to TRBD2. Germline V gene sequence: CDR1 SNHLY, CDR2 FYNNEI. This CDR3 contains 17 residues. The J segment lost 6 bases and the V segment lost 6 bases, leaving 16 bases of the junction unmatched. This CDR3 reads CASRGYAGGRSGDTQYF. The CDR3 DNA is TGTGCCAGCAGGGGGTATGCGGGGGGGCGATCAGGTGATACGCAGTATTTT.

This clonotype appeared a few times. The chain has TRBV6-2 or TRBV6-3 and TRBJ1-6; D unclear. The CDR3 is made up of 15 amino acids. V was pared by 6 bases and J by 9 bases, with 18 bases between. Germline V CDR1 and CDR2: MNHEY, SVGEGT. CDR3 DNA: TGTGCCAGCAGCTACCCCCGGGAGTTGGCTTCACCCCTCCACTTT. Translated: CASSYPRELASPLHF.

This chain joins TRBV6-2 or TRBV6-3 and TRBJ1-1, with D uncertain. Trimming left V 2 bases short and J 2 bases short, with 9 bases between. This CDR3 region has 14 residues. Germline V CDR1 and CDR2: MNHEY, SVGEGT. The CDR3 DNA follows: TGTGCCAGCAGTTACGCTGGAAGAAACACTGAAGCTTTCTTT. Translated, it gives CASSYAGRNTEAFF.

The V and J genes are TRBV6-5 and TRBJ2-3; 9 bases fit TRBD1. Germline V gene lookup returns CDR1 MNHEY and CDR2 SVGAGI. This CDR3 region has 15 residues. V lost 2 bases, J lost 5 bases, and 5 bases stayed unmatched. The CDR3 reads CASSYATGGLDTQYF. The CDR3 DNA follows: TGTGCCAGCAGTTACGCTACAGGGGGCCTAGATACGCAGTATTTT.

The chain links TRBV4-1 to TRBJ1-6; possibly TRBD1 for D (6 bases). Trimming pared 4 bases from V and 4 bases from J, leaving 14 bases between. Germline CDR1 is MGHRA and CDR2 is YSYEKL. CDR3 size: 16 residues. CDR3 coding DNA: TGCGCCAGCAGCCGTGGGGGCGAGGTGTATAATTCACCCCTCCACTTT. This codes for CASSRGGEVYNSPLHF.

CDR3 in amino acids: CASSDRGGAQHF. The CDR3 DNA follows: TGTGCCAGCAGCGACAGGGGGGGAGCCCAGCATTTT. This chain uses TRBV7-9 with TRBJ1-5; 9 bases agree with TRBD1. This CDR3 is built from 12 residues. Per the germline V gene, CDR1 is SEHNR and CDR2 is FQNEAQ (reference sequence). V gave up 5 bases and J gave up 11 bases; unmatched junction bases: 4.

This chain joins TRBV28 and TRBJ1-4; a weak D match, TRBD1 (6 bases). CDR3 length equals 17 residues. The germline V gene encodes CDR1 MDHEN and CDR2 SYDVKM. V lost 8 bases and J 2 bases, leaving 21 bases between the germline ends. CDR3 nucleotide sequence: TGTGCCAGCTGGGGAGAAAGGGGGAATGAGACTAATGAAAAACTGTTTTTT. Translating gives CASWGERGNETNEKLFF. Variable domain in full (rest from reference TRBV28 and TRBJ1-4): DVKVTQSSRYLVKRTGEKVFLECVQDMDHENMFWYRQDPGLGLRLIYFSYDVKMKEKGDIPEGYSVSREKKERFSLILESASTNQTSMYLCASWGERGNETNEKLFFGSGTQLSVL.